This is a list of T cell receptor beta chains from one sample in a study of blood T cell repertoires in COVID-19. Assay used: immunoSEQ multiplex PCR; TCRdb lists only in-frame clones, some missing. The table lists around 84,000 clones, around 88% of them singletons, with roughly 36% in the top ten. Material for sequencing was peripheral blood. The source is an elderly man with active or convalescent COVID-19. Both conserved end residues are part of each CDR3. The order of the fields is J gene, D gene, V gene, clone size, CDR3 protein, CDR3 DNA. D genes are given only for firm matches. Clone size is stated in some rows and not others, as once, few, many or a class when expanded.

J gene: TRBJ2-2
D gene: TRBD2
V gene: TRBV5-5
clone size: -
CDR3 protein: CASSSLAAGANTGELFF
CDR3 DNA: TGTGCCAGCAGCTCCCTCGCGGCGGGAGCGAACACCGGGGAGCTGTTTTTT

J gene: TRBJ1-4
D gene: -
V gene: TRBV18
clone size: -
CDR3 protein: CASSSRGATNEKLFF
CDR3 DNA: TGTGCCAGCTCATCACGTGGAGCAACTAATGAAAAACTGTTTTTT

J gene: TRBJ2-1
D gene: TRBD2
V gene: TRBV2
clone size: -
CDR3 protein: CASTRPSGGTYNEQFF
CDR3 DNA: TGTGCCAGCACTCGCCCCAGCGGGGGAACCTACAATGAGCAGTTCTTC

J gene: TRBJ1-2
D gene: -
V gene: TRBV4-1
clone size: -
CDR3 protein: CASSQDRRGIYGYTF
CDR3 DNA: TGCGCCAGCAGCCAAGACCGCAGGGGAATCTATGGCTACACCTTC

J gene: TRBJ2-7
D gene: TRBD2
V gene: TRBV10-2
clone size: few
CDR3 protein: CASGPLAGPYEQYF
CDR3 DNA: TGCGCCAGCGGGCCGCTAGCGGGTCCCTACGAGCAGTACTTC

J gene: TRBJ2-3
D gene: TRBD2
V gene: TRBV7-2
clone size: -
CDR3 protein: CASSPNAGTSFDTQYF
CDR3 DNA: TGTGCCAGCAGCCCGAACGCCGGGACTAGCTTTGATACGCAGTATTTT

J gene: TRBJ2-2
D gene: TRBD2
V gene: TRBV18
clone size: -
CDR3 protein: CASSSLADSNTGELFF
CDR3 DNA: TGTGCCAGCTCATCCCTAGCGGATTCGAACACCGGGGAGCTGTTTTTT

J gene: TRBJ2-7
D gene: -
V gene: TRBV5-1
clone size: -
CDR3 protein: CASSLAGGNYEQYF
CDR3 DNA: TGCGCCAGCAGCTTGGCGGGCGGGAACTACGAGCAGTACTTC

J gene: TRBJ2-7
D gene: -
V gene: TRBV28
clone size: -
CDR3 protein: CASSSVLREQYF
CDR3 DNA: TGTGCCAGCAGTTCCGTGTTGCGGGAGCAGTACTTC

J gene: TRBJ2-2
D gene: -
V gene: TRBV2
clone size: -
CDR3 protein: CASCQVRGTGELFF
CDR3 DNA: TGTGCCAGCTGCCAGGTTCGGGGCACCGGGGAGCTGTTTTTT

J gene: TRBJ2-4
D gene: TRBD2
V gene: TRBV5-4
clone size: -
CDR3 protein: CASSLGGGADIQYF
CDR3 DNA: TGTGCCAGCAGCTTAGGCGGGGGGGCAGACATTCAGTACTTC

J gene: TRBJ1-2
D gene: -
V gene: TRBV2
clone size: once
CDR3 protein: CASSEQGTNYGYTF
CDR3 DNA: TGTGCCAGCAGTGAACAGGGCACTAACTATGGCTACACCTTC

J gene: TRBJ1-1
D gene: -
V gene: TRBV30
clone size: -
CDR3 protein: CAWSTRGSDTEAFF
CDR3 DNA: TGTGCCTGGAGTACGAGAGGATCGGACACTGAAGCTTTCTTT

J gene: TRBJ2-7
D gene: -
V gene: TRBV14
clone size: -
CDR3 protein: CASSQGRYEQYF
CDR3 DNA: TGTGCCAGCAGCCAGGGGCGCTACGAGCAGTACTTC

J gene: TRBJ2-3
D gene: -
V gene: TRBV18
clone size: -
CDR3 protein: CASSPEEGSTDTQYF
CDR3 DNA: TGTGCCAGCTCACCAGAGGAGGGAAGCACAGATACGCAGTATTTT

J gene: TRBJ1-2
D gene: -
V gene: TRBV30
clone size: -
CDR3 protein: CAWTPRTANYGYTF
CDR3 DNA: TGTGCCTGGACCCCCCGGACAGCTAACTATGGCTACACCTTC

J gene: TRBJ2-7
D gene: TRBD2
V gene: TRBV3-1/TRBV3-2
clone size: -
CDR3 protein: CASSRNSGGAYEQYF
CDR3 DNA: TGTGCCAGCAGCCGAAATAGCGGGGGGGCGTACGAGCAGTACTTC

J gene: TRBJ1-5
D gene: -
V gene: TRBV28
clone size: -
CDR3 protein: CASYRDFNQPQHF
CDR3 DNA: TGTGCCAGCTACAGGGATTTCAATCAGCCCCAGCATTTT

J gene: TRBJ2-2
D gene: -
V gene: TRBV10-1
clone size: -
CDR3 protein: CASSDSGKGNTGELFF
CDR3 DNA: TGCGCCAGCAGTGACTCCGGGAAGGGGAACACCGGGGAGCTGTTTTTT

J gene: TRBJ1-5
D gene: -
V gene: TRBV2
clone size: few
CDR3 protein: CASRDNYSNQPQHF
CDR3 DNA: TGTGCCAGCAGGGACAATTATAGCAATCAGCCCCAGCATTTT

J gene: TRBJ2-4
D gene: TRBD2
V gene: TRBV27
clone size: -
CDR3 protein: CASSPRGGLAGVLAKNIQYF
CDR3 DNA: TGTGCCAGCAGTCCCCGAGGCGGGCTAGCGGGAGTCCTAGCCAAAAACATTCAGTACTTC

J gene: TRBJ1-1
D gene: TRBD1
V gene: TRBV5-6
clone size: -
CDR3 protein: CASSYGTVAFF
CDR3 DNA: TGTGCCAGCAGCTACGGGACAGTCGCTTTCTTT

J gene: TRBJ2-7
D gene: TRBD1
V gene: TRBV18
clone size: -
CDR3 protein: CASSPSGTAYEQYF
CDR3 DNA: TGTGCCAGCTCACCTTCCGGGACAGCCTACGAGCAGTACTTC

J gene: TRBJ2-7
D gene: -
V gene: TRBV2
clone size: -
CDR3 protein: CASSELSAYEQYF
CDR3 DNA: TGTGCCAGCAGTGAGTTGAGCGCCTACGAGCAGTACTTC

J gene: TRBJ1-5
D gene: -
V gene: TRBV10-3
clone size: few
CDR3 protein: CAISESEGDQPQHF
CDR3 DNA: TGTGCCATCAGTGAGTCTGAGGGGGACCAGCCCCAGCATTTT

J gene: TRBJ2-2
D gene: TRBD2
V gene: TRBV6-2/TRBV6-3
clone size: -
CDR3 protein: CASSSRLAGNTGELFF
CDR3 DNA: TGTGCCAGCAGTTCTCGACTAGCGGGGAACACCGGGGAGCTGTTTTTT

J gene: TRBJ2-7
D gene: TRBD1
V gene: TRBV7-2
clone size: -
CDR3 protein: CASSLAIWGAGGEQYF
CDR3 DNA: TGTGCCAGCAGCTTAGCGATCTGGGGCGCAGGGGGTGAGCAGTACTTC

J gene: TRBJ1-4
D gene: -
V gene: TRBV6-2/TRBV6-3
clone size: -
CDR3 protein: CASSSTGVEKLFF
CDR3 DNA: TGTGCCAGCAGTTCGACAGGTGTTGAAAAACTGTTTTTT

J gene: TRBJ2-1
D gene: TRBD2
V gene: TRBV7-9
clone size: -
CDR3 protein: CASSPFSGPNNEQFF
CDR3 DNA: TGTGCCAGCAGCCCGTTTAGCGGGCCAAACAATGAGCAGTTCTTC

J gene: TRBJ2-7
D gene: TRBD1
V gene: TRBV25-1
clone size: -
CDR3 protein: CASSEYKGAFYEQYF
CDR3 DNA: TGTGCCAGCAGTGAATATAAGGGGGCTTTCTACGAGCAGTACTTC

J gene: TRBJ1-6
D gene: TRBD1
V gene: TRBV28
clone size: few
CDR3 protein: CASNIQGAPNSPLHF
CDR3 DNA: TGTGCCAGCAATATACAGGGGGCGCCGAATTCACCCCTCCACTTT

J gene: TRBJ2-1
D gene: -
V gene: TRBV2
clone size: few
CDR3 protein: CASRDWRAYNEQFF
CDR3 DNA: TGTGCCAGCAGGGACTGGCGTGCCTACAATGAGCAGTTCTTC

J gene: TRBJ2-7
D gene: -
V gene: TRBV2
clone size: -
CDR3 protein: CASSDQRPQRSYEQYF
CDR3 DNA: TGTGCCAGCAGTGATCAAAGACCACAGCGGAGCTACGAGCAGTACTTC

J gene: TRBJ2-2
D gene: TRBD2
V gene: TRBV2
clone size: -
CDR3 protein: CANGGSRTGELFF
CDR3 DNA: TGTGCCAACGGGGGGTCTCGGACCGGGGAGCTGTTTTTT

J gene: TRBJ2-1
D gene: -
V gene: TRBV5-4
clone size: -
CDR3 protein: CASSLPRLDPNNEQFF
CDR3 DNA: TGTGCCAGCAGCTTGCCCCGACTAGATCCTAACAATGAGCAGTTCTTC

J gene: TRBJ1-3
D gene: -
V gene: TRBV19
clone size: once
CDR3 protein: CASSIDRDSGNTIYF
CDR3 DNA: TGTGCCAGTAGTATAGATCGGGACTCAGGAAACACCATATATTTT

J gene: TRBJ2-7
D gene: -
V gene: TRBV20-1
clone size: few
CDR3 protein: CSAKDNYEQYF
CDR3 DNA: TGCAGTGCTAAGGACAACTACGAGCAGTACTTC

J gene: TRBJ1-2
D gene: -
V gene: TRBV5-4
clone size: once
CDR3 protein: CASSLAMLGADYGYTF
CDR3 DNA: TGTGCCAGCAGCTTGGCCATGTTGGGGGCCGACTATGGCTACACCTTC

J gene: TRBJ1-1
D gene: TRBD1
V gene: TRBV5-1
clone size: -
CDR3 protein: CASSLDTGGYTEAFF
CDR3 DNA: TGCGCCAGCAGCTTGGATACAGGGGGCTACACTGAAGCTTTCTTT

J gene: TRBJ2-5
D gene: TRBD1
V gene: TRBV7-9
clone size: -
CDR3 protein: CASSFTGERWETQYF
CDR3 DNA: TGTGCCAGCAGCTTTACAGGGGAGAGGTGGGAGACCCAGTACTTC

J gene: TRBJ1-6
D gene: -
V gene: TRBV5-5
clone size: few
CDR3 protein: CASSLRRGLDSPLHF
CDR3 DNA: TGTGCCAGCAGCCTCCGGAGAGGCCTGGATTCACCCCTCCACTTT

J gene: TRBJ1-5
D gene: TRBD1
V gene: TRBV7-8
clone size: -
CDR3 protein: CASSPPGTGYSNQPQHF
CDR3 DNA: TGTGCCAGCAGCCCCCCCGGGACAGGCTATAGCAATCAGCCCCAGCATTTT

J gene: TRBJ1-1
D gene: -
V gene: TRBV7-2
clone size: -
CDR3 protein: CASSLWQSIPEAFF
CDR3 DNA: TGTGCCAGCAGCTTATGGCAGTCAATCCCAGAAGCTTTCTTT

J gene: TRBJ1-1
D gene: -
V gene: TRBV18
clone size: -
CDR3 protein: CASSPSRQVKSPEAFF
CDR3 DNA: TGTGCCAGCTCACCATCAAGACAGGTGAAGTCCCCTGAAGCTTTCTTT

J gene: TRBJ1-2
D gene: -
V gene: TRBV7-2
clone size: -
CDR3 protein: CASSLGRGLGYTF
CDR3 DNA: TGTGCCAGCAGCTTAGGACGGGGACTCGGTTACACCTTC

J gene: TRBJ1-5
D gene: -
V gene: TRBV5-5
clone size: -
CDR3 protein: CASSLAAGSAQPQHF
CDR3 DNA: TGTGCCAGCAGCTTGGCGGCAGGGTCAGCACAGCCCCAGCATTTT

J gene: TRBJ2-7
D gene: -
V gene: TRBV18
clone size: many
CDR3 protein: CASSPPQQGEHEQYF
CDR3 DNA: TGTGCCAGCTCACCACCGCAACAGGGCGAGCACGAGCAGTACTTC

J gene: TRBJ2-5
D gene: -
V gene: TRBV5-4
clone size: -
CDR3 protein: CASSFWAGQETQYF
CDR3 DNA: TGTGCCAGCAGCTTCTGGGCGGGTCAGGAGACCCAGTACTTC

J gene: TRBJ1-6
D gene: -
V gene: TRBV6-5
clone size: -
CDR3 protein: CASSPYYTGDSPLHF
CDR3 DNA: TGTGCCAGCAGTCCCTACTACACGGGGGATTCACCCCTCCACTTT

J gene: TRBJ2-1
D gene: TRBD2
V gene: TRBV6-5
clone size: -
CDR3 protein: CASSLPGLAEQFF
CDR3 DNA: TGTGCCAGCAGTCTACCGGGACTAGCTGAGCAGTTCTTC

J gene: TRBJ2-1
D gene: -
V gene: TRBV7-9
clone size: -
CDR3 protein: CASSLDLWGVPYNEQFF
CDR3 DNA: TGTGCCAGCAGCTTAGATCTGTGGGGAGTCCCCTACAATGAGCAGTTCTTC

J gene: TRBJ1-4
D gene: TRBD1
V gene: TRBV3-1/TRBV3-2
clone size: -
CDR3 protein: CASSQDSLVTGRKLFF
CDR3 DNA: TGTGCCAGCAGCCAAGACTCCCTCGTGACAGGGAGAAAACTGTTTTTT

J gene: TRBJ1-3
D gene: -
V gene: TRBV9
clone size: -
CDR3 protein: CASSAASRDTIYF
CDR3 DNA: TGTGCCAGCAGCGCCGCTTCGAGGGACACCATATATTTT

J gene: TRBJ1-5
D gene: TRBD1
V gene: TRBV28
clone size: -
CDR3 protein: CASLDRASNQPQHF
CDR3 DNA: TGTGCCAGCCTGGACAGGGCGAGCAATCAGCCCCAGCATTTT